One and the same sample provided the 23 T cell receptor beta chains below, sequenced in a study of blood T cell repertoires in COVID-19. Clones were read by immunoSEQ multiplex PCR, and TCRdb kept only the in-frame ones, dropping some. The table lists about 200,000 clones, around 90% of them singletons. Sequenced input: PBMCs or T cells enriched from blood (not recorded which). The receptors stem from a woman in her late teens or twenties who had recovered from COVID-19.

The chain recombines TRBV12-3 or TRBV12-4 with TRBJ1-2; possibly TRBD1 for D (5 bases). V was cut by 2 bases and J by 8 bases, with 9 bases left in between. The CDR3 totals 12 residues. CDR3 nucleotide sequence: TGTGCCAGCAGTTTATCGGGGGGAGGCTACACCTTC. It encodes CASSLSGGGYTF.

V gene TRBV7-7 combines with J gene TRBJ2-3, with 11 bases fitting TRBD2. The CDR3 covers 15 residues. The germline gives CDR1 SSHAT, CDR2 FNYEAQ (reference sequence). Losses at the gene ends were 5 bases for V and 2 bases for J; bases not matched to a gene: 3. In nucleotides, the CDR3 is TGTGCCAGCAGCGCTAGCGGGGGGTTCACAGATACGCAGTATTTT. It is translated as CASSASGGFTDTQYF.

This rearrangement joins TRBV12-3 or TRBV12-4 to TRBJ1-5; D is perhaps TRBD1 (5 bases). V lost 6 bases to trimming and J lost 5 bases, with 11 bases between them. CDR3 length equals 13 residues. CDR3 nucleotide sequence: TGTGCCAGCAGCATGGGGGGGGATCAGCCCCAGCATTTT. This encodes CASSMGGDQPQHF.

The rearrangement uses TRBV30 and TRBJ1-1, with D hard to call. The germline V gene encodes CDR1 GTSNPN and CDR2 SVGIG (reference sequence). CDR3 length: 13 residues. Trimming removed 5 bases from V and 6 bases from J, with 16 bases in between. The chain's CDR3 is CAWGVGGSPEAFF. The CDR3 bases are TGTGCCTGGGGGGTCGGCGGGAGTCCTGAAGCTTTCTTT.

This sequence joins TRBV3-1 (or the pseudogene TRBV3-2) and TRBJ1-1; the match to TRBD1 covers 7 bases. V shed 3 bases and J 11 bases; nucleotides not matched to a gene: 12. Germline V gives CDR1 LGHDT, CDR2 YNNKEL (reference sequence). The CDR3 has 14 residues. CDR3 protein: CASSQGRQGGSAFF. The CDR3, as DNA: TGTGCCAGCAGCCAGGGTCGACAGGGAGGCTCCGCTTTCTTT.

The V and J genes are TRBV30 and TRBJ2-3; D is uncertain. Between the trimmed V and J ends, which lost 2 bases and 6 bases, there was a span of 6 bases. The length of the CDR3 is 11 residues. Germline CDR1 GTSNPN, CDR2 SVGIG (reference sequence). CDR3 amino acids: CAWSYGDTQYF. The CDR3 nucleotides are TGTGCCTGGAGTTATGGCGATACGCAGTATTTT.

V is TRBV5-4 and J is TRBJ1-4; 9 bases fit TRBD1. The junction had 1 base not matched to a gene; V was cut back by 0 bases and J by 1 base. CDR3 length equals 16 residues. Germline lookup yields CDR1 SGHNT and CDR2 YYREEE (reference sequence). The chain's CDR3 is CASSLVGQGTNEKLFF. The CDR3, as DNA: TGTGCCAGCAGCTTGGTGGGACAGGGAACTAATGAAAAACTGTTTTTT.

The chain carries TRBV4-1 and TRBJ2-1; 7 nucleotides line up with TRBD2. The CDR3 has 15 residues. With V trimmed by 3 bases and J by 8 bases, 10 bases remained unmatched. Per the germline V gene, CDR1 is MGHRA and CDR2 is YSYEKL. The CDR3 DNA follows: TGCGCCAGCAGCCAGGGGGACTACTCGCTGGATGAGCAGTTCTTC. The encoded protein is CASSQGDYSLDEQFF.

This clone was counted only a few times. This chain links TRBV18 with TRBJ1-5; D may be TRBD1 (5 bases). The length of the CDR3 is 15 residues. The V gene lost 2 bases and the J gene lost 2 bases, with 10 bases spanning the gap. From germline, CDR1 is KGHSH and CDR2 LQKENI. The CDR3 bases are TGTGCCAGCTCACCATACGACAGCCGCAATCAGCCCCAGCATTTT. Its translation: CASSPYDSRNQPQHF.

The gene calls are TRBV7-9 and TRBJ1-2; D not certain. This CDR3 is 17 amino acids long. Looked up from germline, CDR1 is SEHNR and CDR2 is FQNEAQ (reference sequence). Trimming took off 1 base at V and 6 bases at J, with 21 bases between the two ends. CDR3 bases: TGTGCCAGCAGCTTAGATGGGTCCTCAGCTCTAGGTCATGGCTACACCTTC. Its protein is CASSLDGSSALGHGYTF.

The V and J genes are TRBV28 and TRBJ1-2; 11 nucleotides align to TRBD1. The V gene's germline CDR1 is MDHEN and CDR2 SYDVKM. After removal of 6 bases from V and 3 bases from J, the junction contained 12 bases not matched to a gene. The CDR3 is 17 residues long. The CDR3 loop reads CASRQDRGQPRYYGYTF. The CDR3 region has the DNA TGTGCCAGCAGACAGGACAGGGGGCAACCCAGGTACTATGGCTACACCTTC.

This chain joins TRBV2 and TRBJ2-5; TRBD2 is a possible D gene (5 bases). The CDR3 loop spans 11 amino acids. V was shortened by 4 bases and J by 5 bases, with 5 bases between the two germline ends. Germline V lookup: CDR1 SNHLY, CDR2 FYNNEI. CDR3 amino acids: CASSGGETQYF. The CDR3 nucleotides read TGTGCCAGCAGTGGAGGGGAGACCCAGTACTTC.

A single count supports this clone. The chain is built from TRBV9 and TRBJ2-5, with 7 bases aligning to TRBD2. This CDR3 has 14 amino acids. In germline, CDR1 is SGDLS, CDR2 YYNGEE. V trimming: 4 bases; J trimming: 3 bases; junction bases outside the gene matches: 6. The CDR3 region has the DNA TGTGCCAGCAGCCGTTTGAGCGGGGAAGAGACCCAGTACTTC. Translating it yields CASSRLSGEETQYF.

The chain joins TRBV29-1 to TRBJ1-6; 7 bases match TRBD1. Germline V gene sequence: CDR1 SQVTM, CDR2 ANQGSEA. The V segment lost 7 bases and the J segment 9 bases; nucleotides outside the gene matches: 9. This CDR3 contains 13 residues. The CDR3 DNA is TGCAGCGGGGATCACAGGGGAAGTTCACCCCTCCACTTT. Translation: CSGDHRGSSPLHF.

This clone has only one observation. J is TRBJ1-2 and V is TRBV10-3; D is undetermined. Germline assignment: CDR1 ENHRY and CDR2 SYGVKD. Between the trimmed V and J ends, which lost 3 bases and 5 bases, there was a span of 10 bases. The CDR3 has 13 residues. CDR3 sequence: CAISDPGTYGYTF. DNA for the CDR3: TGTGCCATCAGTGACCCGGGAACTTATGGCTACACCTTC.

The CDR3 nucleotides are TGTGCCAGCAGCGCCGGGGGAGGCCGTGGAAACACCATATATTTT. It specifies CASSAGGGRGNTIYF. The chain carries TRBV9 and TRBJ1-3; TRBD1 might be the D (5 bases). CDR1 is SGDLS, CDR2 YYNGEE, per germline. V was trimmed by 3 bases and J by 3 bases, leaving 13 bases between them. The CDR3 has 15 residues. The variable domain in full, completed from reference TRBV9 and TRBJ1-3, reads DSGVTQTPKHLITATGQRVTLRCSPRSGDLSVYWYQQSLDQGLQFLIQYYNGEERAKGNILERFSAQQFPDLHSELNLSSLELGDSALYFCASSAGGGRGNTIYFGEGSWLTVV.

This chain uses TRBV12-3 or TRBV12-4 with TRBJ1-2, with a tentative D call TRBD1 (6 bases). Trimming removed 6 bases at V and 6 bases at J, with 14 bases between. The CDR3 loop spans 13 amino acids. CDR3 amino acids: CASSPHRDHGYTF. CDR3 sequence (DNA): TGTGCCAGCAGCCCCCACAGGGATCATGGCTACACCTTC.

The chain has TRBV20-1 and TRBJ1-2; TRBD1 aligns across 8 bases. This CDR3 is built from 14 residues. CDR1 and CDR2 (germline): DFQATT, SNEGSKA (reference sequence). V was pared by 3 bases and J by 4 bases, with 7 bases of the junction left unmatched. The CDR3 spells CSASGGTGRYGYTF. CDR3 coding DNA: TGCAGTGCTAGTGGGGGGACAGGCCGCTATGGCTACACCTTC.

CDR3 sequence (DNA): TGTGCCTGGAGACATTATGGCTACACCTTC. Amino acid sequence: CAWRHYGYTF. The genes are TRBV30 and TRBJ1-2; D gene ambiguous. Trimming removed 3 bases from V and 5 bases from J, with 4 bases in between. Germline-derived CDR1 and CDR2 are GTSNPN and SVGIG (reference sequence). This CDR3 spans 10 amino acids.

In its sample, this clone was seen once. The rearrangement uses TRBV3-1 (or the pseudogene TRBV3-2) and TRBJ2-7; 14 nucleotides line up with TRBD2. This CDR3 spans 19 amino acids. After removal of 5 bases from V and 5 bases from J, the junction contained 17 bases not matched to a gene. Germline values: CDR1 LGHDT, CDR2 YNNKEL (reference sequence). DNA of the CDR3: TGTGCCAGCAGCGCTCGGACTAGCGGGGGGCAAAGACACACCAACGAGCAGTACTTC. Translation gives CASSARTSGGQRHTNEQYF.

The V gene is TRBV14, the J gene TRBJ2-7; 8 nucleotides align to TRBD2. The CDR3 sequence is 18 residues long. CDR1 SGHDN and CDR2 FVKESK come from the germline V gene. J gave up 5 bases and V 4 bases, and 19 bases lay outside the gene matches. This CDR3 is CASSPRLSYGTRGHEQYF. The CDR3 DNA sequence: TGTGCCAGCAGCCCAAGATTATCCTACGGGACTAGGGGACACGAGCAGTACTTC.

This rearrangement joins TRBV5-5 to TRBJ1-2; D not certain. The germline V gene encodes CDR1 SGHKS and CDR2 YYEKEE (reference sequence). The CDR3 loop spans 13 amino acids. V was shortened by 4 bases and J by 2 bases, with 9 bases between the two germline ends. CDR3 sequence (DNA): TGTGCCAGCAGCCGGAGAGGGAACTATGGCTACACCTTC. This codes for CASSRRGNYGYTF.

The chain recombines TRBV13 with TRBJ2-7, with D unclear. The V and J ends lost 5 bases and 4 bases respectively, with 15 bases between them. In germline, CDR1 is PRHDT, CDR2 FYEKMQ (reference sequence). The CDR3 runs 14 residues. CDR3 amino acids: CASSPSKPRYEQYF. CDR3 in DNA: TGTGCCAGCAGCCCATCAAAACCGCGTTACGAGCAGTACTTC.